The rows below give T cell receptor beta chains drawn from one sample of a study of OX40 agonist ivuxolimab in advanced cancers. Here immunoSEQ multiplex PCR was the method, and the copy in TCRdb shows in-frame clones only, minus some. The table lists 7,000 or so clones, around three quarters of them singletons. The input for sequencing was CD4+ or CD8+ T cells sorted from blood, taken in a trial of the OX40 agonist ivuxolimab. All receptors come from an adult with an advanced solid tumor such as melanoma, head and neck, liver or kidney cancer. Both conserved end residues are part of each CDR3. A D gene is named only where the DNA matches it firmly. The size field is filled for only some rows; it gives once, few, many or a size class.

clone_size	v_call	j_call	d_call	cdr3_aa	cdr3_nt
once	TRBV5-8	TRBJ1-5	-	CASSSEFNQPQHF	TGTGCCAGCAGCTCCGAATTTAATCAGCCCCAGCATTTT
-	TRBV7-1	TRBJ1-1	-	CASSFGTPNTEAFF	TGTGCCAGCAGCTTCGGGACACCGAACACTGAAGCTTTCTTT
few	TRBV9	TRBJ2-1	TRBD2	CASSDSGGVYNEQFF	TGTGCCAGCAGCGATAGCGGGGGGGTCTACAATGAGCAGTTCTTC
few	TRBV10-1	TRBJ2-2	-	CASSESGGPYGELFF	TGCGCCAGCAGTGAATCGGGCGGACCGTACGGGGAGCTGTTTTTT
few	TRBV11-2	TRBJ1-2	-	CASSLAPNPHGGYTF	TGTGCCAGCAGCTTAGCCCCGAACCCGCATGGTGGCTACACCTTC
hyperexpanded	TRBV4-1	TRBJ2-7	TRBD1	CASAPIGTGDFEQYF	TGCGCCAGCGCACCAATAGGGACAGGAGATTTCGAGCAGTACTTC
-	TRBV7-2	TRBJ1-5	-	CASSSTLMNSNQPQHF	TGTGCCAGCAGCTCGACCCTAATGAATAGCAATCAGCCCCAGCATTTT
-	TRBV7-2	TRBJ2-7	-	CASSLGTGVYEQYF	TGTGCCAGCAGCTTGGGGACTGGGGTCTACGAGCAGTACTTC
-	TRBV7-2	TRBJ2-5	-	CASSLRGVHLSGETQYF	TGTGCCAGCAGCTTACGCGGGGTACACCTATCGGGGGAGACCCAGTACTTC
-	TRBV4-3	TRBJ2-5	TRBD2	CASSPSSGAQETQYF	TGCGCCAGCAGCCCTTCTAGCGGGGCTCAAGAGACCCAGTACTTC
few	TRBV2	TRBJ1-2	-	CASRGPGDPSYGYTF	TGTGCCAGCAGGGGTCCCGGCGACCCAAGCTATGGCTACACCTTC
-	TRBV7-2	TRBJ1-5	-	CASSLAGGPFHQPQHF	TGTGCCAGCAGCTTAGCAGGAGGGCCCTTCCATCAGCCCCAGCATTTT
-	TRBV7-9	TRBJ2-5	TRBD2	CASSPLAGSQETQYF	TGTGCCAGCAGCCCCCTAGCGGGGTCCCAAGAGACCCAGTACTTC
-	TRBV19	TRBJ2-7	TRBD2	CASSSLAGGYEQYF	TGTGCCAGTAGTAGCCTAGCGGGAGGCTACGAGCAGTACTTC
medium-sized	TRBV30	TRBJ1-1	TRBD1	CASGTGGTEAFF	TGTGCCTCAGGGACAGGGGGCACTGAAGCTTTCTTT
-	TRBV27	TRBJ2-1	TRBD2	CASSPTSSGPYNEQFF	TGTGCCAGCAGTCCGACCTCTAGCGGCCCATACAATGAGCAGTTCTTC
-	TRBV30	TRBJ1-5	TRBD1	CAWSVGGWNQPQHF	TGTGCCTGGAGTGTAGGGGGCTGGAATCAGCCCCAGCATTTT
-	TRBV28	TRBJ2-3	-	CASSFYQGITDTQYF	TGTGCCAGCAGTTTTTACCAGGGTATTACAGATACGCAGTATTTT
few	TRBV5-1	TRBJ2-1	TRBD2	CASSSGLAGGHNEQFF	TGCGCCAGCAGCTCAGGACTAGCGGGGGGGCACAATGAGCAGTTCTTC
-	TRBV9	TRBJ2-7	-	CASSADSYEQYF	TGTGCCAGCAGCGCGGACAGCTACGAGCAGTACTTC
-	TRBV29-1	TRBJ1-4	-	CSVEGGGAEKLFF	TGCAGCGTTGAAGGGGGGGGCGCTGAAAAACTGTTTTTT
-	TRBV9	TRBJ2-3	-	CASSVDAFTQYF	TGTGCCAGCAGCGTAGACGCATTTACGCAGTATTTT
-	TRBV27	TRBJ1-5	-	CASRSRDIGNQPQHF	TGTGCCAGCAGATCTCGGGACATCGGCAATCAGCCCCAGCATTTT
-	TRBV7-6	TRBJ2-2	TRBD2	CASSLGLAGVTGELFF	TGTGCCAGCAGCTTGGGACTAGCGGGGGTTACCGGGGAGCTGTTTTTT
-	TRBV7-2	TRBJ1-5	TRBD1	CASSLGGGTNQPQHF	TGTGCCAGCAGCTTAGGAGGGGGCACTAATCAGCCCCAGCATTTT
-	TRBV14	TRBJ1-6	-	CASRASGGWSPLHF	TGTGCCAGCAGGGCCTCTGGGGGGTGGTCACCCCTCCACTTT
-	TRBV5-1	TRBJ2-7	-	CASREDSYEQYF	TGCGCCAGCAGGGAGGACTCCTACGAGCAGTACTTC
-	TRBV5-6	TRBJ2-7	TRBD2	CASSLLSGSYEQYF	TGTGCCAGCAGCTTGTTGAGCGGGAGTTATGAGCAGTACTTC
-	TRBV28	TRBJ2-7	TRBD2	CASSRAGADEQYF	TGTGCCAGCAGCAGAGCGGGAGCGGACGAGCAGTACTTC
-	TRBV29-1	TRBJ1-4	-	CSPPSGGKLFF	TGCAGCCCGCCGTCGGGGGGAAAACTGTTTTTT
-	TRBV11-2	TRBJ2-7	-	CASTVGSGPFYEQYF	TGTGCCAGCACCGTGGGCTCAGGGCCCTTCTACGAGCAGTACTTC
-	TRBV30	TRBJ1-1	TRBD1	CAVRTGLTEAFF	TGTGCCGTCCGGACAGGGCTCACTGAAGCTTTCTTT
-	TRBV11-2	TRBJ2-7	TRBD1	CASSLGTGYEQYF	TGTGCCAGCAGCCTCGGGACAGGCTACGAGCAGTACTTC
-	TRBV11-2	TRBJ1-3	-	CASSLVRGVYSGNTIYF	TGTGCCAGCAGCTTAGTCAGGGGAGTATACTCTGGAAACACCATATATTTT
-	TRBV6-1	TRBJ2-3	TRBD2	CASSSEGLTDTQYF	TGTGCCAGCAGCTCCGAGGGACTAACCGATACGCAGTATTTT
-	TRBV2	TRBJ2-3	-	CASKGNRVHTDTQYF	TGTGCCAGTAAAGGGAATAGGGTTCACACAGATACGCAGTATTTT
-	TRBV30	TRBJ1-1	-	CAWSNSRARIAFF	TGTGCCTGGAGTAACAGTCGGGCCAGGATCGCTTTCTTT
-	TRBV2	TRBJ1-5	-	CASSLSNQPQHF	TGTGCCAGCAGCCTTAGCAATCAGCCCCAGCATTTT
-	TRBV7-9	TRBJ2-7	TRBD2	CATLAGASYEQYF	TGTGCCACCCTAGCGGGGGCCTCCTACGAGCAGTACTTC
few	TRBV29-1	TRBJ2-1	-	CSVVRISSYNEQFF	TGCAGCGTTGTTAGGATTAGCTCCTACAATGAGCAGTTCTTC
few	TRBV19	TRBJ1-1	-	CASIRQGITEAFF	TGTGCCAGTATACGTCAGGGAATCACTGAAGCTTTCTTT
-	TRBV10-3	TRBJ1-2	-	CAISEPREVYGYTF	TGTGCCATCAGTGAGCCCAGGGAAGTATATGGCTACACCTTC
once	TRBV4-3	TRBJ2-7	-	CASSQGTWGEQYF	TGCGCCAGCAGCCAGGGGACTTGGGGGGAGCAGTACTTC
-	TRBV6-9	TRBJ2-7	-	CASSYGGEQYF	TGTGCCAGCAGTTACGGGGGCGAGCAGTACTTC
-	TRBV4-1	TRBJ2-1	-	CASSQWLAHNEQFF	TGCGCCAGCAGCCAATGGCTAGCCCACAATGAGCAGTTCTTC
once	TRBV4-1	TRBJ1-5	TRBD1	CASSQDITGAGTGGNQPQHF	TGCGCCAGCAGCCAAGATATCACTGGGGCCGGGACAGGAGGAAATCAGCCCCAGCATTTT
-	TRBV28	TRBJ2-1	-	CASRSTITGFEQFF	TGTGCCAGCAGGTCAACAATAACAGGGTTTGAGCAGTTCTTC
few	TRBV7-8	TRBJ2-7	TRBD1	CASAPGTGSYEQYF	TGTGCCAGCGCCCCCGGGACAGGCTCCTACGAGCAGTACTTC
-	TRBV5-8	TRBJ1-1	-	CASSLGGNTEAFF	TGTGCCAGCAGCTTGGGGGGGAACACTGAAGCTTTCTTT
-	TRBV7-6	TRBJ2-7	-	CASSSGTGSSYEQYF	TGTGCCAGCAGCTCCGGGACCGGGAGCTCCTACGAGCAGTACTTC
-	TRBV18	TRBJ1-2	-	CASSRSRNYYGYTF	TGTGCCAGCTCCCGCTCAAGGAACTACTATGGCTACACCTTC
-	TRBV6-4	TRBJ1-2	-	CASSEEGDTGYGYTF	TGTGCCAGCAGTGAAGAAGGGGACACGGGATATGGCTACACCTTC
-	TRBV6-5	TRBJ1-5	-	CASSYSEGQPQHF	TGTGCCAGCAGTTACTCGGAAGGACAGCCCCAGCATTTT
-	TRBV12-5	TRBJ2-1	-	CASGSWGNEQFF	TGTGCTAGTGGTTCCTGGGGCAATGAGCAGTTCTTC
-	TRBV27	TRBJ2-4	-	CASSPRLGGQRNIQYF	TGTGCCAGCAGCCCACGCCTTGGGGGTCAGAGAAACATTCAGTACTTC
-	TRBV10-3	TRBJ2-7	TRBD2	CAISDYSGRAGQYF	TGTGCCATCAGTGATTATAGCGGGAGGGCCGGGCAGTACTTC
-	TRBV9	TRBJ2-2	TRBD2	CASSVGSGRPRGELFF	TGTGCCAGCAGCGTAGGTAGCGGGAGACCGCGCGGGGAGCTGTTTTTT